What follows are 22 T cell receptor beta chains derived from one specimen sequenced in a study of shared clonotypes between healthy human individuals. Assay: immunoSEQ multiplex PCR; the TCRdb copy retains only in-frame clones and omits some. Of approximately 1.4 million clones in the sample, 95% to 99% were seen once. Sequencing used naive CD4+ T cells sorted from blood. Sample subset: CD45RA+ positively selected. The origin of the receptors is a young man in good health.

The rearrangement uses TRBV18 and TRBJ2-2; 9 bases are a match to TRBD1. The CDR3 consists of 20 residues. The germline gives CDR1 KGHSH, CDR2 LQKENI. V lost 4 bases and J lost 0; bases outside the gene matches: 15. The CDR3, as DNA: TGTGCCAGCTCACGGATTATTCACAGGGGGCCCTCCGCGAACACCGGGGAGCTGTTTTTT. Translation: CASSRIIHRGPSANTGELFF.

The genes are TRBV9 and TRBJ2-3, with 10 bases lining up with TRBD2. The CDR3 length is 16 residues. CDR1 is SGDLS and CDR2 is YYNGEE in the germline V gene. J lost 0 bases, V lost 4 bases, and 5 bases had no gene match. The CDR3 sequence: CASSPGLADSTDTQYF. The CDR3 DNA is TGTGCCAGCAGCCCCGGACTAGCGGATAGCACAGATACGCAGTATTTT.

The count of this clone is one. The gene calls are TRBV27 and TRBJ2-1; 7 bases align to TRBD2. CDR1 and CDR2 from the germline V gene are MNHEY and SMNVEV (reference sequence). CDR3 length: 11 residues. With V trimmed by 10 bases and J by 7 bases, 4 bases remained unmatched. CDR3 region: CATLGGNEQFF. For the CDR3, the DNA is TGTGCCACCCTCGGGGGGAATGAGCAGTTCTTC.

CDR3 amino acids: CASSLPPEQFF. The CDR3 nucleotides are TGTGCCAGCAGCTTACCCCCGGAGCAGTTCTTC. V and J are TRBV7-2 and TRBJ2-1; no definite D call. V dropped 2 bases and J dropped 10 bases, with 6 bases sitting between them. Germline V gene lookup returns CDR1 SGHTA and CDR2 FQGNSA. This CDR3 is 11 amino acids long. The full variable domain, its missing parts supplied by reference TRBV7-2 and TRBJ2-1, is GAGVSQSPSNKVTEKGKDVELRCDPISGHTALYWYRQSLGQGLEFLIYFQGNSAPDKSGLPSDRFSAERTGGSVSTLTIQRTQQEDSAVYLCASSLPPEQFFGPGTRLTVL.

This clone was detected only once. This chain joins TRBV5-3 and TRBJ2-3; D is undetermined. TRBV5-3 is known as an ORF, though its function is uncertain. V lost 7 bases and J 0 bases, leaving 6 bases between the germline ends. The CDR3 has 12 amino acids. CDR3: CARFRSTDTQYF. In nucleotides, the CDR3 is TGTGCCAGATTCCGGAGCACAGATACGCAGTATTTT.

The chain combines TRBV5-6 with TRBJ1-3, with D unresolved. CDR1 and CDR2 (germline): SGHDT, YYEEEE. Deletions cut 2 bases from V and 0 bases from J, with 12 bases between. The CDR3 is 16 amino acids. The CDR3 sequence is CASSLGRPNSGNTIYF. Here the CDR3 DNA reads TGTGCCAGCAGCTTAGGACGCCCGAACTCTGGAAACACCATATATTTT. The variable domain in full, completed from reference TRBV5-6 and TRBJ1-3, reads DAGVTQSPTHLIKTRGQQVTLRCSPKSGHDTVSWYQQALGQGPQFIFQYYEEEERQRGNFPDRFSGHQFPNYSSELNVNALLLGDSALYLCASSLGRPNSGNTIYFGEGSWLTVV.

The V and J genes are TRBV6-5 and TRBJ2-1; 7 bases match TRBD2. Germline V gene sequence: CDR1 MNHEY, CDR2 SVGAGI. This CDR3 spans 12 amino acids. V shed 7 bases, J shed 9 bases, and the junction held 6 bases outside the gene matches. CDR3 amino acids: CASIGGSSEQFF. The CDR3 nucleotides are TGTGCCAGCATCGGCGGGAGCAGTGAGCAGTTCTTC.

The chain links TRBV6-1 to TRBJ2-2; D remains unclear. The germline V gene encodes CDR1 MNHNS and CDR2 SASEGT. V was clipped by 4 bases and J by 5 bases, with 5 bases between them. This CDR3 spans 12 amino acids. The CDR3, as DNA: TGTGCCAGCAGTGTAGAGACCGGGGAGCTGTTTTTT. Translating gives CASSVETGELFF.

The chain combines TRBV9 with TRBJ1-5; 10 bases line up with TRBD1. Trimming cost V 3 bases and J 7 bases; bases outside gene matches: 10. Germline loops: CDR1 SGDLS, CDR2 YYNGEE. The CDR3 covers 16 residues. The CDR3 bases are TGTGCCAGCAGCGCAAACCGGGACAGGGGTGGACAGCCCCAGCATTTT. Its translation is CASSANRDRGGQPQHF.

Only one count was recorded for this clone. The chain recombines TRBV19 with TRBJ2-7, with D possibly being TRBD1 (6 bases). This CDR3 contains 16 residues. V lost 1 base and J lost 1, with 14 bases in between. CDR1 is LNHDA and CDR2 is SQIVND in the germline V gene (reference sequence). The CDR3: CASSIVGGVYSYEQYF. For the CDR3, the DNA is TGTGCCAGTAGTATAGTAGGGGGTGTCTATTCCTACGAGCAGTACTTC.

Comment on this clone: This CDR3 is also generated by other DNA sequences in the sample. This sequence joins TRBV27 and TRBJ2-7; TRBD2 aligns across 9 bases. CDR3 length: 14 amino acids. With V trimmed by 7 bases and J by 2 bases, 6 bases remained unmatched. Germline V lookup: CDR1 MNHEY, CDR2 SMNVEV (reference sequence). The CDR3 coding sequence is TGTGCCAGCAAGGGGCTAGCGGGAACCTACGAGCAGTACTTC. It translates to CASKGLAGTYEQYF.

This clone has a single count. Other DNA variants within this sample encode the same CDR3. This chain connects TRBV4-3 to TRBJ1-5, with no clear D. The germline CDR1 and CDR2 sequences are LGHNA and YSLEER. The length of the CDR3 is 13 residues. Between the trimmed V and J ends, which lost 0 bases and 4 bases, there was a span of 4 bases. This chain's CDR3 is CASSQERNQPQHF. CDR3 sequence (DNA): TGCGCCAGCAGCCAAGAAAGGAATCAGCCCCAGCATTTT.

This clone has a single count. The rearrangement links TRBV11-2 to TRBJ2-7, with 7 nucleotides matching TRBD1. The V segment lost 5 bases and the J segment 3 bases; nucleotides outside the gene matches: 16. Germline V gene data show CDR1 as SGHAT and CDR2 as FQNNGV. The CDR3 runs 17 residues. CDR3 DNA sequence: TGTGCCAGCAGCCCCATACTCCTAAGGACAGGTCGCTACGAGCAGTACTTC. Translating gives CASSPILLRTGRYEQYF.

The V call is TRBV19, the J call TRBJ2-3; 8 bases agree with TRBD2. CDR3 length: 15 amino acids. V shed 7 bases and J 2 bases; nucleotides not matched to a gene: 8. The germline gives CDR1 LNHDA, CDR2 SQIVND (reference sequence). The CDR3: CASKHPAGDTDTQYF. In DNA form, the CDR3 reads TGTGCCAGTAAACACCCAGCGGGAGACACAGATACGCAGTATTTT.

This chain joins TRBV11-2 and TRBJ2-7; 9 bases are shared with TRBD2. The CDR3 runs 15 residues. With V trimmed by 5 bases and J by 0 bases, 5 bases remained unmatched. Per germline, CDR1 SGHAT and CDR2 FQNNGV. CDR3 nucleotides: TGTGCCAGCAGCCGACTAGCGGACAGCTCCTACGAGCAGTACTTC. It translates to CASSRLADSSYEQYF.

CDR3 coding DNA: TGTGCCAGCAGGTTTGGGGGGGGACGAACTACGTGGACCCAGTACTTC. Amino acid sequence: CASRFGGGRTTWTQYF. The chain is built from TRBV2 and TRBJ2-5; 7 bases map to TRBD2. This CDR3 is 16 amino acids long. Losses at the gene ends were 6 bases for V and 7 bases for J; bases not matched to a gene: 17. CDR1 and CDR2 from the germline V gene are SNHLY and FYNNEI.

V is TRBV15 and J is TRBJ1-5; TRBD1 aligns across 10 bases. CDR3 size: 17 residues. The V segment lost 1 base and the J segment 4 bases; nucleotides outside the gene matches: 7. Germline CDR1 is LNHNV and CDR2 is YYDKDF (reference sequence). The CDR3 here is CATSRGDRGRQNQPQHF. Written as DNA, the CDR3 is TGTGCCACCAGCAGAGGCGACAGGGGGCGCCAGAATCAGCCCCAGCATTTT.

The V and J genes are TRBV9 and TRBJ2-7; 10 positions match TRBD2. Germline V CDR1 and CDR2: SGDLS, YYNGEE. V lost 10 bases, J lost 5 bases, and 18 bases stayed unmatched. This CDR3 is built from 16 residues. CDR3: CASSPGLAGGRDEQYF. Here the CDR3 DNA reads TGTGCCTCCTCCCCTGGGTTAGCGGGGGGACGCGACGAGCAGTACTTC.

The chain employs TRBV7-9 and TRBJ1-1; 7 bases map to TRBD1. CDR3 length equals 14 residues. Germline-derived CDR1 and CDR2 are SEHNR and FQNEAQ (reference sequence). V lost 5 bases and J lost 7; bases outside the gene matches: 10. The DNA of the CDR3 is TGTGCCAGCAGCGAAGGACAGGTCTTAAATGAAGCTTTCTTT. This translates into CASSEGQVLNEAFF.

This sequence joins TRBV30 and TRBJ2-2; the match to TRBD2 covers 13 bases. Germline V gene sequence: CDR1 GTSNPN, CDR2 SVGIG (reference sequence). J was trimmed by 3 bases and V by 1 base; bases with no gene match: 17. The CDR3 loop spans 21 amino acids. The CDR3 nucleotides read TGTGCCTGGAGTGAGGTCTTGTCCTTGACTAGCGGGAGGTTGTACACCGGGGAGCTGTTTTTT. Amino acids: CAWSEVLSLTSGRLYTGELFF.

The V gene is TRBV18, the J gene TRBJ1-1, with no clear D. The CDR3 extends over 14 amino acids. CDR1 KGHSH and CDR2 LQKENI come from the germline V gene. Trimming took off 3 bases at V and 1 base at J, with 9 bases between the two ends. DNA for the CDR3: TGTGCCAGCTCACCCGCCCCGGCGAACACTGAAGCTTTCTTT. Protein: CASSPAPANTEAFF.

V and J are TRBV6-1 and TRBJ1-3; D might be TRBD1 (6 bases). Trimming pared 2 bases from V and 4 bases from J, leaving 12 bases between. The CDR3 covers 15 residues. Per germline, CDR1 MNHNS and CDR2 SASEGT. The CDR3 here is CASSEPTGLGNTIYF. The DNA for the CDR3 is TGTGCCAGCAGTGAACCTACAGGGTTGGGAAACACCATATATTTT.